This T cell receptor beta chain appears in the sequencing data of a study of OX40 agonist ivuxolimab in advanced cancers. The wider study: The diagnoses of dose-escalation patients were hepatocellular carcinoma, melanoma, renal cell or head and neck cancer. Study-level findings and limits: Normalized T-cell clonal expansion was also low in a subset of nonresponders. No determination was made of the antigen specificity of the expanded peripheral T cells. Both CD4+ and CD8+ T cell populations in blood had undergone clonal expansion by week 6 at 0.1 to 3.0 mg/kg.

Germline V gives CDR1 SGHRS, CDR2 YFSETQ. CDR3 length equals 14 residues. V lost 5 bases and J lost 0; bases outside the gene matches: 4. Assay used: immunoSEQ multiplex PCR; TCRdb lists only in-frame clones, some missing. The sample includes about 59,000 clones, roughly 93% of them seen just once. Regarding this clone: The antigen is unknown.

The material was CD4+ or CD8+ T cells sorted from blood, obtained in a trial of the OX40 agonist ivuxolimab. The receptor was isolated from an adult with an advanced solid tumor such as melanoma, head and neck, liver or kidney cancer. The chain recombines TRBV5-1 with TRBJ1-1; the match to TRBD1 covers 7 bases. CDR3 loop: CASRQGQVNTEAFF. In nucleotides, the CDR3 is TGCGCCAGCAGGCAAGGACAGGTGAACACTGAAGCTTTCTTT.